The next 19 T cell receptor beta chains were all read from a single sample in a study of OX40 agonist ivuxolimab in advanced cancers. Sequencing was performed with immunoSEQ multiplex PCR; in TCRdb, only in-frame clones are kept and a portion is missing. The sample shows under 100,000 clones, roughly 91% of them seen only once. Source: CD4+ or CD8+ T cells sorted from blood, taken in a trial of the OX40 agonist ivuxolimab. Every receptor here comes from an adult with an advanced solid tumor such as melanoma, head and neck, liver or kidney cancer.

The chain recombines TRBV9 with TRBJ1-3; 8 nucleotides agree with TRBD1. The V segment lost 0 bases and the J segment 6 bases; nucleotides outside the gene matches: 5. Germline CDR1 reads SGDLS; CDR2 reads YYNGEE. The CDR3 length is 15 residues. The CDR3 region has the DNA TGTGCCAGCAGCGTAGGCCAGGGGGCATTAAACACCATATATTTT. Encoded protein: CASSVGQGALNTIYF.

The J gene is TRBJ1-5, the V gene TRBV30; TRBD1 is a possible D gene (5 bases). Germline V gene data show CDR1 as GTSNPN and CDR2 as SVGIG (reference sequence). Trimming took off 4 bases at V and 6 bases at J, with 10 bases between the two ends. This CDR3 region has 12 residues. CDR3 DNA sequence: TGTGCCTGGAAGGGGTTAGGTCAGCCCCAGCATTTT. Translating it yields CAWKGLGQPQHF.

The genes are TRBV6-4 and TRBJ2-7, with D possibly TRBD1 on 6 matching bases. In germline, CDR1 is MRHNA, CDR2 SNTAGT. This CDR3 contains 15 residues. V was clipped by 5 bases and J by 3 bases, with 17 bases between them. The CDR3 bases are TGTGCCAGCAGTAACGAAGCAGGGGCCTTCTACGAGCAGTACTTC. It is translated as CASSNEAGAFYEQYF.

V is TRBV2 and J is TRBJ1-5, with TRBD1 matching over 8 bases. This CDR3 comprises 14 residues. The V and J ends lost 5 bases and 5 bases, in that order; junction bases with no gene match: 5. Per germline, CDR1 SNHLY and CDR2 FYNNEI. The CDR3 region is CASSRTGLDQPQHF. CDR3 coding DNA: TGTGCCAGCAGTCGGACAGGGTTGGATCAGCCCCAGCATTTT.

The chain joins TRBV29-1 to TRBJ1-2; D not resolved. Germline values: CDR1 SQVTM, CDR2 ANQGSEA. The V gene lost 3 bases and the J gene lost 0 bases, with 17 bases spanning the gap. The CDR3 is made up of 16 amino acids. Written as DNA, the CDR3 is TGCAGCGTTGAGACGGAGGACGGACGGTCTAACTATGGCTACACCTTC. It is translated as CSVETEDGRSNYGYTF.

V gene TRBV9 combines with J gene TRBJ1-3; D may be TRBD1 (5 bases). The CDR3 is 15 residues long. Looked up from germline, CDR1 is SGDLS and CDR2 is YYNGEE. V was cut by 1 base and J by 0 bases, with 8 bases left in between. The CDR3 sequence: CASSVTGGSGNTIYF. The DNA of the CDR3 is TGTGCCAGCAGCGTAACCGGGGGCTCTGGAAACACCATATATTTT.

V gene TRBV7-9 combines with J gene TRBJ2-7; TRBD2 matches 7 bases. The ends lost 4 bases at V and 3 bases at J; junction bases unmatched: 3. Germline V gives CDR1 SEHNR, CDR2 FQNEAQ (reference sequence). The CDR3 contains 13 residues. DNA of the CDR3: TGTGCCAGCAGCTCCGGGAGGTACTACGAGCAGTACTTC. It codes for CASSSGRYYEQYF.

V gene TRBV7-6 combines with J gene TRBJ2-7; 13 positions match TRBD2. V lost 4 bases, J lost 5 bases, and 8 bases stayed unmatched. The CDR3 runs 16 residues. CDR1 and CDR2 from the germline V gene are SGHVS and FNYEAQ. Here the CDR3 DNA reads TGTGCCAGCAGCTCTGGGACTAGCGGGATTCGTAACGAGCAGTACTTC. Translating gives CASSSGTSGIRNEQYF.

This sequence joins TRBV5-1 and TRBJ2-2; TRBD1 might be the D (6 bases). The CDR3 is made up of 14 amino acids. The germline V and J ends were trimmed by 4 bases and 1 base, with 8 bases remaining between them. Germline V gene data show CDR1 as SGHRS and CDR2 as YFSETQ. The CDR3: CASSEGQNTGELFF. CDR3 bases: TGCGCCAGCAGCGAGGGACAGAACACCGGGGAGCTGTTTTTT.

This clone was picked up one time. The chain is built from TRBV18 and TRBJ1-3; D not resolved. In germline, CDR1 is KGHSH, CDR2 LQKENI. V was pared by 5 bases and J by 4 bases, with 18 bases between. This CDR3 has 16 residues. This CDR3 is CASSATTWPGGNTIYF. In DNA form, the CDR3 reads TGTGCCAGCTCAGCTACGACTTGGCCGGGCGGAAACACCATATATTTT.

CDR3 sequence reads: CASSLVGRETQYF. The CDR3 nucleotides read TGTGCCAGCAGCTTAGTTGGGAGGGAGACCCAGTACTTC. The V and J genes are TRBV7-2 and TRBJ2-5; D possibly corresponds to TRBD2 (6 bases). Germline CDR1 reads SGHTA; CDR2 reads FQGNSA. V was shortened by 1 base and J by 5 bases, with 8 bases between the two germline ends. CDR3 length: 13 residues.

This rearrangement joins TRBV5-4 to TRBJ2-1; TRBD1 matches 7 bases. Germline values: CDR1 SGHNT, CDR2 YYREEE (reference sequence). The junction had 8 bases not matched to a gene; V was cut back by 6 bases and J by 5 bases. The CDR3 is made up of 14 amino acids. CDR3 sequence reads: CASNRQGQNNEQFF. CDR3 in DNA: TGTGCCAGCAACCGACAGGGACAAAACAATGAGCAGTTCTTC.

The chain has TRBV11-3 and TRBJ1-1, with D maybe TRBD1 (5 bases). This CDR3 spans 12 amino acids. CDR1 is SGHNT and CDR2 is YENEEA in the germline V gene. V was shortened by 7 bases and J by 4 bases, with 10 bases between the two germline ends. CDR3 loop: CASNQGGTEAFF. In DNA, the CDR3 is TGTGCCAGCAACCAGGGCGGCACTGAAGCTTTCTTT.

This clone came up once. The chain carries TRBV7-2 and TRBJ1-2; D uncertain. Trimming left V 0 bases short and J 5 bases short, with 10 bases between. Germline V gene sequence: CDR1 SGHTA, CDR2 FQGNSA. This CDR3 spans 14 amino acids. The CDR3 bases are TGTGCCAGCAGCTTAGCGCGGACTGGATATGGCTACACCTTC. Amino acid sequence: CASSLARTGYGYTF.

CDR3 nucleotides: TGTGCCAGCTCACCACGGGGCTCCTACAATGAGCAGTTCTTC. It specifies CASSPRGSYNEQFF. The V and J genes are TRBV18 and TRBJ2-1, with D uncertain. From germline, CDR1 is KGHSH and CDR2 LQKENI. V was pared by 1 base and J by 0 bases, with 4 bases between. This CDR3 comprises 14 residues.

The chain recombines TRBV7-2 with TRBJ1-4, with 10 bases that match TRBD1. The CDR3 extends over 19 amino acids. V was pared by 2 bases and J by 2 bases, with 11 bases of the junction left unmatched. The germline V gene encodes CDR1 SGHTA and CDR2 FQGNSA. CDR3 coding DNA: TGTGCCAGCAGCTTATTTTCGGGACAGGGGCGAGGGACTAATGAAAAACTGTTTTTT. Protein product: CASSLFSGQGRGTNEKLFF.

The gene calls are TRBV28 and TRBJ1-5; possibly TRBD1 for D (5 bases). The CDR3 sequence is 17 residues long. CDR1 and CDR2 from the germline V gene are MDHEN and SYDVKM. With 3 bases removed from V and 6 bases from J, the gap between germline ends came to 21 bases. The CDR3, as DNA: TGTGCCAGCAGTTTCCAGAATTTGACAGTCTGGGTTCAGCCCCAGCATTTT. Translated, it gives CASSFQNLTVWVQPQHF.

The J gene is TRBJ2-2, the V gene TRBV6-9; 12 bases are shared with TRBD2. Per the germline V gene, CDR1 is MNHGY and CDR2 is SVAAGI. The ends lost 7 bases at V and 3 bases at J; junction bases unmatched: 12. This CDR3 contains 18 residues. CDR3 nucleotide sequence: TGTGCCAGCACGAGCCCGACTAGCGGGAGACCCGACACCGGGGAGCTGTTTTTT. Its translation: CASTSPTSGRPDTGELFF.

The rearrangement links TRBV29-1 to TRBJ2-5; 8 bases align to TRBD2. Per germline, CDR1 SQVTM and CDR2 ANQGSEA. The CDR3 covers 14 residues. J lost 4 bases, V lost 6 bases, and 10 bases had no gene match. CDR3 region: CSVQGDSGRETQYF. The CDR3 DNA follows: TGCAGCGTCCAGGGAGACAGCGGGAGAGAGACCCAGTACTTC.